This T cell receptor (beta chain) was identified during a study of T cell responses to AZD1222 COVID-19 vaccine. Whole-study results and caveats: When two AZD1222 doses had been given, Spike-specific TCR breadth and depth rose. Spike was spanned by vaccine-associated CD4 TCRs, which were dominant at 160-218 and 743-854. Repertoires were collected only later (after the peak T cell response had occurred). Just six AZD1222 recipients were seropositive at baseline.

This clone has only a few counts. Antigen specificity is unknown. The CDR3 sequence is 17 residues long. V lost 1 base, J lost 5 bases, and 20 bases lay in between. Germline CDR1 SGHTA, CDR2 FQGNSA. TCRdb keeps only in-frame clones here, not all; method: immunoSEQ multiplex PCR. The sample includes about 81,000 clones, just over 90% of them seen just once. This chain uses TRBV7-2 with TRBJ1-1, with D possibly TRBD1 on 5 matching bases. This receptor was identified in an adult in good health. The sequences come from peripheral blood, collected on day 0 of AZD1222 vaccination. This chain's CDR3 is CASSLVGAGLGVTEAFF. The CDR3 region has the DNA TGTGCCAGCAGCTTAGTCGGGGCAGGGTTGGGGGTAACTGAAGCTTTCTTT.